These 25 T cell receptor beta chains were sequenced from one sample in a study of shared clonotypes between healthy human individuals. TCRdb keeps only in-frame clones here, not all; method: immunoSEQ multiplex PCR. The data show fewer than 2.5 million clones, approximately 93% seen once. The sample consisted of naive CD4+ T cells from PBMCs. Subset defined: CD45RA+ positively selected. Every receptor here comes from a man aged 18 to 29 in good health. Some clones in this sample may be carry-over from other donors' samples.

This rearrangement joins TRBV5-1 to TRBJ2-5, with a tentative D call TRBD1 (6 bases). The DNA end is more similar to TRBJ2-7, so the J call may be wrong. Per germline, CDR1 SGHRS and CDR2 YFSETQ. CDR3 size: 15 residues. The CDR3 DNA reads TGCGCCAGCAGTTATCGACAGGACCTATCCTACGAGCAGTACTTC. Translating gives CASSYRQDLSYEQYF.

This chain connects TRBV6-5 to TRBJ2-4, with 10 bases lining up with TRBD2. The V segment lost 6 bases and the J segment 6 bases; nucleotides outside the gene matches: 5. The CDR3 covers 14 residues. Looked up from germline, CDR1 is MNHEY and CDR2 is SVGAGI. The CDR3 DNA sequence: TGTGCCAGCAGAGAGAGCGGGAGGGGAAACATTCAGTACTTC. Residues: CASRESGRGNIQYF.

The J gene is TRBJ2-7, the V gene TRBV5-4, with D possibly TRBD1 on 6 matching bases. CDR3 length: 15 residues. Per germline, CDR1 SGHNT and CDR2 YYREEE (reference sequence). V dropped 0 bases and J dropped 1 base, with 11 bases sitting between them. This CDR3 is CASSLAGQLSYEQYF. CDR3 nucleotide sequence: TGTGCCAGCAGCTTGGCGGGACAATTATCCTACGAGCAGTACTTC.

Worth noting for this clone: Within the sample, other DNA sequences also encode this same CDR3. Here the CDR3 reads CASSLAGSNYGYTF. In DNA form, the CDR3 reads TGTGCCAGCAGCTTAGCCGGGTCCAACTATGGCTACACCTTC. The chain couples TRBV7-2 to TRBJ1-2; D unresolved. The V gene's germline CDR1 is SGHTA and CDR2 FQGNSA. The CDR3 spans 14 residues. V lost 0 bases to trimming and J lost 2 bases, with 7 bases between them.

The chain recombines TRBV27 with TRBJ2-7; TRBD1 matches at 10 bases. The CDR3 runs 16 residues. Germline V gene sequence: CDR1 MNHEY, CDR2 SMNVEV (reference sequence). V shed 4 bases, J shed 2 bases, and the junction held 8 bases outside the gene matches. The chain's CDR3 is CASSSNLGTGAYEQYF. CDR3 nucleotides: TGTGCCAGCAGTTCCAACCTCGGGACAGGGGCCTACGAGCAGTACTTC.

This chain joins TRBV19 and TRBJ1-5, with a tentative D call TRBD1 (6 bases). The V end was cut by 4 bases, the J end by 2 bases, with 18 bases between. This CDR3 is built from 17 residues. The germline V gene encodes CDR1 LNHDA and CDR2 SQIVND (reference sequence). Here the CDR3 reads CASSNRGRGGGNQPQHF. CDR3 sequence (DNA): TGTGCCAGTAGTAATAGAGGCAGGGGCGGAGGCAATCAGCCCCAGCATTTT.

V usage is TRBV5-1 and J usage is TRBJ2-3; 7 positions agree with TRBD1. Germline V CDR1 and CDR2: SGHRS, YFSETQ. This CDR3 spans 17 amino acids. Trimming cost V 3 bases and J 1 base; bases outside gene matches: 11. This CDR3 reads CASSSTPGQLRTDTQYF. The CDR3 DNA reads TGCGCCAGCAGCTCGACTCCGGGACAGCTCCGCACAGATACGCAGTATTTT. Drawing the rest from reference TRBV5-1 and TRBJ2-3, the complete variable domain is KAGVTQTPRYLIKTRGQQVTLSCSPISGHRSVSWYQQTPGQGLQFLFEYFSETQRNKGNFPGRFSGRQFSNSRSEMNVSTLELGDSALYLCASSSTPGQLRTDTQYFGPGTRLTVL.

This chain connects TRBV5-1 to TRBJ1-1, with D perhaps TRBD1 (5 bases). Trimming removed 0 bases from V and 4 bases from J, with 16 bases in between. Germline V gene data show CDR1 as SGHRS and CDR2 as YFSETQ. This CDR3 spans 16 amino acids. The CDR3 is CASSLAGGEGSTEAFF. For the CDR3, the DNA is TGCGCCAGCAGCTTGGCCGGTGGTGAGGGGAGCACTGAAGCTTTCTTT.

This sequence joins TRBV5-4 and TRBJ2-2; TRBD2 matches 9 bases. V lost 1 base and J lost 5; bases outside the gene matches: 9. This CDR3 is 17 amino acids long. Germline CDR1 reads SGHNT; CDR2 reads YYREEE (reference sequence). The CDR3 loop is CASSLNGGRARTGELFF. CDR3 DNA sequence: TGTGCCAGCAGCTTGAACGGCGGGAGGGCGCGGACCGGGGAGCTGTTTTTT.

This rearrangement joins TRBV30 to TRBJ2-5; possible D gene TRBD1, 6 bases. This CDR3 comprises 16 residues. Germline V gene data show CDR1 as GTSNPN and CDR2 as SVGIG (reference sequence). The CDR3 nucleotides are TGTTCGACCCAACGTGGGGGCCAGCTGTACCAAGAGACCCAGTACTTC. Translating gives CSTQRGGQLYQETQYF.

The J gene is TRBJ2-7, the V gene TRBV27, with D hard to call. The CDR3 has 15 residues. Germline loops: CDR1 MNHEY, CDR2 SMNVEV (reference sequence). V was cut by 0 bases and J by 2 bases, with 11 bases left in between. The CDR3: CASSLSIPRAYEQYF. The CDR3 bases are TGTGCCAGCAGTTTATCGATACCCAGAGCCTACGAGCAGTACTTC.

The chain has TRBV21-1 and TRBJ1-5. TRBV21-1 is deemed a pseudogene. The CDR3 loop spans 15 amino acids. The CDR3 protein is CASSKGQRKRQPQHF. The CDR3 bases are TGTGCCAGCAGCAAAGGCCAACGAAAGCGCCAGCCCCAGCATTTT.

Only one count was recorded for this clone. A read error may produce the germline difference seen at one junction end. The chain joins TRBV9 to TRBJ2-5; possibly TRBD1 or TRBD2 for D (6 bases each). CDR3 size: 14 residues. Germline-derived CDR1 and CDR2 are SGDLS and YYNGEE. Written as DNA, the CDR3 is TGTACCAGCAGCGTAGGGGGAGGATGGGAGACCCAGTACTTC. Translation: CTSSVGGGWETQYF.

The chain links TRBV7-9 to TRBJ1-2, with D possibly matching TRBD1 (5 bases). Germline CDR1 SEHNR, CDR2 FQNEAQ (reference sequence). The germline V and J ends were trimmed by 1 base and 5 bases, with 8 bases remaining between them. This CDR3 has 13 residues. The CDR3 sequence: CASSLDGGYGYTF. In DNA form, the CDR3 reads TGTGCCAGCAGCTTAGACGGGGGGTATGGCTACACCTTC. The full variable domain, completed using reference TRBV7-9 and TRBJ1-2, is DTGVSQNPRHKITKRGQNVTFRCDPISEHNRLYWYRQTLGQGPEFLTYFQNEAQLEKSRLLSDRFSAERPKGSFSTLEIQRTEQGDSAMYLCASSLDGGYGYTFGSGTRLTVV.

The V call is TRBV5-1, the J call TRBJ2-3; D is perhaps TRBD1 or TRBD2 (6 bases each). Looked up from germline, CDR1 is SGHRS and CDR2 is YFSETQ. CDR3 length: 16 residues. The germline V and J ends were trimmed by 0 bases and 1 base, with 12 bases remaining between them. CDR3 sequence (DNA): TGCGCCAGCAGCTTGGTGGGGGGCGCGGGCACAGATACGCAGTATTTT. Protein sequence: CASSLVGGAGTDTQYF.

The V gene is TRBV7-9, the J gene TRBJ1-1, with a weak D call TRBD1 (5 bases). Trimming shortened V by 5 bases and J by 11 bases, and 21 bases separated the two germline ends. The CDR3 has 14 residues. The germline V gene has CDR1 SEHNR and CDR2 FQNEAQ (reference sequence). The CDR3 DNA follows: TGTGCCAGCAGCCGCGACAGAAATAATGGCTTGGCTTTCTTT. Residues: CASSRDRNNGLAFF.

The chain has TRBV5-1 and TRBJ1-1, with 8 bases fitting TRBD1. Per germline, CDR1 SGHRS and CDR2 YFSETQ. This CDR3 spans 15 amino acids. V lost 4 bases and J lost 7; bases outside the gene matches: 12. The CDR3 sequence: CASSPGQGRGGEAFF. The CDR3 DNA reads as TGCGCCAGCAGCCCTGGACAGGGTAGGGGTGGTGAAGCTTTCTTT.

The CDR3 bases are TGTGCCAGTAGTGCGTCTTATCAGTACCGGTCCTACGAGCAGTACTTC. Amino acid sequence: CASSASYQYRSYEQYF. The J gene is TRBJ2-7, the V gene TRBV19; D not resolved. V gave up 5 bases and J gave up 1 base, with 18 bases separating them. This CDR3 comprises 16 residues. The germline V gene has CDR1 LNHDA and CDR2 SQIVND (reference sequence).

The J gene is TRBJ2-5, the V gene TRBV14; 8 bases match TRBD2. CDR3 size: 16 residues. Germline loops: CDR1 SGHDN, CDR2 FVKESK. V shed 4 bases and J 5 bases; nucleotides not matched to a gene: 12. The chain's CDR3 is CASSRREGLGFETQYF. The CDR3 coding sequence is TGTGCCAGCAGCCGACGGGAGGGCCTCGGTTTTGAGACCCAGTACTTC.

The chain recombines TRBV28 with TRBJ2-1; D may be TRBD2 (6 bases). Trimming removed 6 bases from V and 0 bases from J, with 15 bases in between. CDR1 and CDR2 from the germline V gene are MDHEN and SYDVKM. The CDR3 length is 16 residues. CDR3 loop: CASRGRQESSYNEQFF. The CDR3 DNA reads TGTGCCAGCAGGGGGAGGCAGGAGAGCTCCTACAATGAGCAGTTCTTC.

This chain links TRBV19 with TRBJ2-7; D might be TRBD1 (5 bases). This CDR3 contains 13 residues. Deletions cut 7 bases from V and 0 bases from J, with 10 bases between. Germline V gene sequence: CDR1 LNHDA, CDR2 SQIVND (reference sequence). This CDR3 is CASKQGSSYEQYF. The CDR3 DNA reads TGTGCCAGTAAGCAGGGTAGCTCCTACGAGCAGTACTTC.

On this clone itself: Other DNA sequences in this sample translate to the same CDR3. The genes are TRBV5-1 and TRBJ1-1; no clear D gene. V lost 3 bases to trimming and J lost 0 bases, with 9 bases between them. The CDR3 has 14 amino acids. In germline, CDR1 is SGHRS, CDR2 YFSETQ. This chain's CDR3 is CASSSGRLNTEAFF. The CDR3 nucleotides are TGCGCCAGCAGCTCTGGACGGCTGAACACTGAAGCTTTCTTT. Full variable domain (rest looked up from reference TRBV5-1 and TRBJ1-1): KAGVTQTPRYLIKTRGQQVTLSCSPISGHRSVSWYQQTPGQGLQFLFEYFSETQRNKGNFPGRFSGRQFSNSRSEMNVSTLELGDSALYLCASSSGRLNTEAFFGQGTRLTVV.

The V and J genes are TRBV7-9 and TRBJ2-7, with 7 bases lining up with TRBD2. The V segment lost 6 bases and the J segment 7 bases; nucleotides outside the gene matches: 15. Germline assignment: CDR1 SEHNR and CDR2 FQNEAQ (reference sequence). The CDR3 has 15 amino acids. The CDR3 DNA is TGTGCCAGCAGTCTTGGGCGAGCACCCGGGGGGGAGCAGTACTTC. Amino acid sequence: CASSLGRAPGGEQYF.

This clone was recorded once. V and J are TRBV6-4 and TRBJ2-3; 14 bases agree with TRBD2. V shed 2 bases, J shed 9 bases, and the junction held 4 bases outside the gene matches. From germline, CDR1 is MRHNA and CDR2 SNTAGT. This CDR3 comprises 15 residues. CDR3 in amino acids: CASSDDGLAGGTQYF. Written as DNA, the CDR3 is TGTGCCAGCAGTGACGACGGACTAGCGGGAGGAACGCAGTATTTT.

The chain has TRBV4-2 and TRBJ2-3; D gene unclear. The germline gives CDR1 LGHNA, CDR2 YNFKEQ. This CDR3 is built from 15 residues. V gave up 1 base and J gave up 3 bases, with 11 bases separating them. This CDR3 reads CASSQGPVGTDTQYF. CDR3 nucleotide sequence: TGTGCCAGCAGCCAAGGGCCTGTCGGGACAGATACGCAGTATTTT.